This T cell receptor (beta chain) was captured by sequencing in a study of human T cells and chemical hapten exposure (dated by TCRdb to 2020 to 2022). Looking at the study overall: For sensitization, 2% DPC in acetone was applied to a roughly 2 cm by roughly 2 cm area of upper inner arm skin. Throughout the approximately 25-week study period, patients were also given weekly therapeutic DPC doses on the scalp. Patch testing was done on the upper back using Finn chambers containing 0.01% DPC, and results were scored after 6 days according to International Contact Dermatitis Research Group standards. The mostly female patient cohort included alopecia areata with under or over 50% scalp involvement, alopecia totalis and alopecia universalis. The libraries were sequenced as a pool, and the TCR yield per sample differed mostly because of small variations in library volumes within the pool. The study tracked peripheral blood TCR repertoire changes in vivo during primary and secondary sensitization to the hapten diphenylcyclopropenone (DPC) in alopecia patients. Blood was sampled from patients pre-sensitization (week 0) and at 2, 6 and about 24 weeks after DPC sensitization. Nearly 30 alopecia patients gave blood for TCR sequencing at one to four time points (pre-sensitization, 2, 6 and 24 weeks).

Summary of the overall study and its limitations: Significantly more large CDR3 similarity clusters were formed by expanded TCRs than by pre-sensitization or healthy control sets, consistent with antigen-driven responses. Repeated subsampling changed both the strength of the expansion versus patch-test correlation and the threshold at which that correlation became significant. Because all patients had alopecia, a presumed autoimmune disease, the immune response of the patients might differ from that of healthy individuals. DPC sensitization did not change the number of TCRs with a frequency above 1 in 1000, and there was no evidence of changes in global repertoire structure. The number of PT1 expanded TCRs positively correlated with patch test score, significant at thresholds 8, 16 and 32 but not 4.

Clipping removes 3 bases from V and 9 bases from J, with 13 as the unmatched junction base count. Spanning cysteine to phenylalanine, the CDR3 consists of 14 amino acids. The DNA shown is the 42-base CDR3, in frame from base 1. The CDR1 and CDR2 encoded by the germline V gene (reference sequence) are DFQATT and SNEGSKA. This clonotype showed up just a few times. The specificity of this receptor is unknown. Within one base of it there is no much larger clone, and no base qualities were kept. Read against the paper, the sample's time point label means: pre-sensitization, week 0. The treatment or condition label, as the study defines it: therapeutic diphenylcyclopropenone sensitization with weekly scalp DPC. Blood at each patch-test visit was drawn before the patch test was applied. To be eligible, patients had to be aged 18 to 70, diagnosed with alopecia and judged suitable for DPC therapy, while pregnant patients were excluded. Total RNA was extracted from unfractionated whole blood collected in Tempus Blood RNA tubes.

To prepare the library, RACE was applied. The sequencer listed for this sample is NextSeq 500. Library preparation attached unique molecular identifiers to individual cDNA molecules for quantitative, reproducible TCR counting. For every blood RNA sample, sequencing covered both the TCR alpha and TCR beta chains. The source study handled its data this way. The median number of TCRs per sample was 95,638, ranging from roughly 23,224 to 690,600. The Decombinator software suite was used to annotate the V, J and CDR3 of the TCR reads. For PS versus PT1 abundance plots, all samples were subsampled to the same number of TCRs (28,000). TCRs were defined as expanded if absent before sensitization and observed at least eight times at the 2-week time point. The public reads were run again by TCRdb, first through fastp at Q25 and then through MiXCR, and only productive beta chains were kept. Every CDR3 protein is listed once, alongside the most common genes and DNA of its rows. The V and J calls reflect TCRdb's pipeline rather than the authors' work. The sample table shows some 300,000 distinct CDR3 sequences, and around 5.5% are seen once. 7% to 10% of the sample rests with the top ten.

Source: whole blood, taken in connection with sensitization to the hapten diphenylcyclopropenone (DPC). Recombination linked TRBV20-1 to TRBJ1-1; TRBD1 lines up with 7 middle nucleotides. The receptor was derived from a woman under 30 with alopecia areata. Some clones in this sample may be carry-over from other donors' samples. CDR3 loop: CSARGPGQQYQAFF. The DNA sequence is as follows: TGCAGTGCTAGGGGCCCGGGACAGCAGTACCAAGCTTTCTTT.